This T cell receptor beta chain derives from a study of shared clonotypes between healthy human individuals. On the study more broadly: Each donor contributed plates that comprised three CD4 naive, three CD4 memory, two CD8 naive and one CD8 memory.

Assay used: immunoSEQ multiplex PCR; TCRdb lists only in-frame clones, some missing. This table holds over a million clones, roughly 97% found once. The CDR3 is 19 residues long. CDR1 and CDR2 from the germline V gene are SGDLS and YYNGEE. V lost 3 bases, J lost 2 bases, and 16 bases stayed unmatched. The rearrangement links TRBV9 to TRBJ2-3, with TRBD2 identical over 9 bases. This TCR was recovered from a man younger than 45 in good health. The sample was naive CD4+ T cells sorted from blood. Described subset: CD45RA+ positively selected. The CDR3 here is CASSEWPGGLAGSTDTQYF. CDR3 DNA sequence: TGTGCCAGCAGCGAATGGCCGGGGGGCCTAGCGGGATCCACAGATACGCAGTATTTT.